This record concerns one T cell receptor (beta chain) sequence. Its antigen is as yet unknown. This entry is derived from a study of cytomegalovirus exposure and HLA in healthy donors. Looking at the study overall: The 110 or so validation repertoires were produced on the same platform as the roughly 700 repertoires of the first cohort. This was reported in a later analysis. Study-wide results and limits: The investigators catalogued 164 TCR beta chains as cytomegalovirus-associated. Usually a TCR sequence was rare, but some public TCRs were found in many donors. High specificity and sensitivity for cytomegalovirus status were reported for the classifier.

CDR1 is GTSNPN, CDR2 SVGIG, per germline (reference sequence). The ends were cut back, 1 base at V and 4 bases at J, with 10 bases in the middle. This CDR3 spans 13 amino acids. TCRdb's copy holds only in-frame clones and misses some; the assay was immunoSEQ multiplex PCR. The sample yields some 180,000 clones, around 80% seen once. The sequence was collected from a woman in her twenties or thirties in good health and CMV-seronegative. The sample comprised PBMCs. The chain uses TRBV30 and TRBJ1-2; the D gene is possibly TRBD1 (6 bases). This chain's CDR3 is CAWSGQGFYGYTF. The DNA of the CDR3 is TGTGCCTGGAGTGGCCAGGGGTTCTATGGCTACACCTTC.